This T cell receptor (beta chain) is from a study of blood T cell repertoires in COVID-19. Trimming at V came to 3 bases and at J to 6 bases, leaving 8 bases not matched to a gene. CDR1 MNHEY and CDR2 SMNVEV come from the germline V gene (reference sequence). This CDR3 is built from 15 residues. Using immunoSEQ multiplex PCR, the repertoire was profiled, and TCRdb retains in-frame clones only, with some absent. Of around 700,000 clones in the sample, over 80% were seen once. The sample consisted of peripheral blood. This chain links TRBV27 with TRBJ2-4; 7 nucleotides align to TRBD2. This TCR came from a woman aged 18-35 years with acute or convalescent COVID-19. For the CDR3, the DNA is TGTGCCAGCAGTTTCCAGGGAGCGGGGAGAAACATTCAGTACTTC. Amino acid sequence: CASSFQGAGRNIQYF.